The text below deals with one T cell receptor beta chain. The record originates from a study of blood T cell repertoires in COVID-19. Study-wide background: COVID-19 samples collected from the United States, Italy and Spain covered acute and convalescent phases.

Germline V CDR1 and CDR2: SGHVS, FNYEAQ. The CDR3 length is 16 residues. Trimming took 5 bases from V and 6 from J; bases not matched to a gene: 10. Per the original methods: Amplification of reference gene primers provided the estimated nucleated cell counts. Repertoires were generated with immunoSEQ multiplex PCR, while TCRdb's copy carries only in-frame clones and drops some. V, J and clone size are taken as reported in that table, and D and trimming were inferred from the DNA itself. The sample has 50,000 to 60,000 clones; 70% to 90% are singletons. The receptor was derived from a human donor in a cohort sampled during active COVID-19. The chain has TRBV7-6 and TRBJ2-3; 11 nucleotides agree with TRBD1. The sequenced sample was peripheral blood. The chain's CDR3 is CASSLGGQGASDTQYF. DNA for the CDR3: TGTGCCAGCAGCCTGGGAGGACAGGGGGCTTCGGATACGCAGTATTTT.